This is a list of T cell receptor beta chains from one sample in a study of blood T cell repertoires in COVID-19. The table came from immunoSEQ multiplex PCR; TCRdb's copy has only in-frame clones and leaves some out. The sample holds some 200,000 clones, roughly four fifths seen once. The specimen was peripheral blood. The receptor set was obtained from a woman aged 40 to 55 with acute or convalescent COVID-19. Both conserved end residues are part of each CDR3. D genes are given only for firm matches. A clone size is listed for some rows: how often the clone was seen (once, few, many), or a class if it is expanded.

TRBV7-3	.	TRBJ2-3	TRBD2	CASSSGRPDTDTQYF	TGTGCCAGCAGCTCCGGGAGGCCCGACACAGATACGCAGTATTTT
TRBV28	.	TRBJ2-5	TRBD2	CASSPGLARETQYF	TGTGCCAGCAGTCCGGGACTAGCTAGAGAGACCCAGTACTTC
TRBV28	.	TRBJ2-2	TRBD1	CASKGTANTGELFF	TGTGCCAGCAAAGGGACAGCGAACACCGGGGAGCTGTTTTTT
TRBV21-1	once	TRBJ2-2	.	CASIQGTSGGPPNTGELFF	TGTGCCAGCATACAGGGGACTAGCGGGGGCCCCCCTAACACCGGGGAGCTGTTTTTT
TRBV12-5	.	TRBJ2-2	.	CASGQGHTGELFF	TGTGCTAGTGGCCAGGGTCACACCGGGGAGCTGTTTTTT
TRBV11-1	many	TRBJ2-1	.	CASSFGESSYNEQFF	TGTGCCAGCAGCTTCGGGGAGAGCTCCTACAATGAGCAGTTCTTC
TRBV5-1	.	TRBJ1-2	.	CASSLRQDNYGYTF	TGCGCCAGCAGCTTGAGACAGGATAACTATGGCTACACCTTC
TRBV18	.	TRBJ1-1	TRBD1	CASSTGTAEAFF	TGTGCCAGCTCAACCGGGACAGCTGAAGCTTTCTTT
TRBV10-3	few	TRBJ1-2	.	CAVNPGQNYGYTF	TGTGCCGTAAACCCGGGACAAAACTATGGCTACACCTTC
TRBV27	.	TRBJ2-4	.	CASTLPGDGAKNIQYF	TGTGCCAGCACCCTCCCCGGTGACGGGGCCAAAAACATTCAGTACTTC
TRBV5-1	.	TRBJ2-1	.	CASQAQHNEQFF	TGCGCCAGCCAAGCGCAACACAATGAGCAGTTCTTC
TRBV6-2/TRBV6-3	.	TRBJ1-4	TRBD1	CASSSNPRSTGFNEKLFF	TGTGCCAGCAGTTCCAACCCTAGATCGACAGGGTTTAATGAAAAACTGTTTTTT
TRBV18	.	TRBJ2-7	.	CASSFQGNYEQYF	TGTGCCAGCTCATTCCAGGGCAACTACGAGCAGTACTTC
TRBV5-4	.	TRBJ1-2	TRBD1	CASSDPGQGTYGYTF	TGTGCCAGCAGCGACCCGGGACAGGGTACCTATGGCTACACCTTC
TRBV7-3	.	TRBJ1-1	TRBD1	CASTQDRAMVTEAFF	TGTGCCAGTACTCAAGACAGGGCGATGGTCACTGAAGCTTTCTTT
TRBV12-5	.	TRBJ2-2	.	CASGLVRDGTTNTGELFF	TGTGCTAGTGGTTTGGTACGCGACGGGACAACGAACACCGGGGAGCTGTTTTTT
TRBV30	.	TRBJ2-1	.	CAWSVQGNEQFF	TGTGCCTGGAGTGTACAGGGTAATGAGCAGTTCTTC
TRBV19	.	TRBJ1-1	TRBD1	CASSIDLLSTGGTEAFF	TGTGCCAGTAGTATAGATCTCCTATCGACAGGGGGTACTGAAGCTTTCTTT
TRBV5-1	.	TRBJ2-7	.	CASSFTREYYEQYF	TGCGCCAGCAGCTTTACACGGGAGTATTACGAGCAGTACTTC
TRBV20-1	.	TRBJ1-5	.	CSASRSEGIFQPQHF	TGCAGTGCTAGTCGGAGCGAAGGCATCTTCCAACCCCAGCATTTT
TRBV19	.	TRBJ1-4	.	CASSPTGTNEKLFF	TGTGCCAGTAGCCCGACGGGAACTAATGAAAAACTGTTTTTT
TRBV28	.	TRBJ2-5	TRBD1	CASSRGQGVETQYF	TGTGCCAGCAGTCGCGGACAGGGTGTAGAGACCCAGTACTTC
TRBV6-5	.	TRBJ1-6	TRBD1	CASSRQGSDSPLHF	TGTGCCAGCAGTCGACAGGGAAGTGATTCACCCCTCCACTTT
TRBV27	few	TRBJ1-6	TRBD1	CASAAGQGGSPLHF	TGTGCCAGCGCCGCGGGACAGGGTGGCTCACCCCTCCACTTT
TRBV29-1	few	TRBJ1-3	.	CSAENQSGNTIYF	TGCAGCGCTGAAAATCAATCTGGAAACACCATATATTTT
TRBV14	many	TRBJ2-3	TRBD2	CASSQTISGGRTDTQYF	TGTGCCAGCAGCCAAACAATTAGCGGGGGCCGCACAGATACGCAGTATTTT